Described below is a single TCR beta chain sequence and its context. Germline values: CDR1 WNHNN, CDR2 SYGVQD (reference sequence). CDR3 size: 16 residues. The junction had 4 bases not matched to a gene; V was cut back by 4 bases and J by 1 base. The sample originates from a study of blood T cell repertoires in COVID-19. Original processing notes: From reference gene primer amplification, estimates of nucleated cell counts were derived. Data came from immunoSEQ multiplex PCR; TCRdb stores just in-frame clones and leaves some out. V, J and clone size are taken as reported in that table, and D and trimming were inferred from the DNA itself. The sample yields 180,000 or so clones, around 80% seen once.

Sequencing input: PBMCs or T cells enriched from blood (not recorded which). This TCR was sampled from a man aged 50 or older who had recovered from COVID-19. This chain uses TRBV10-1 with TRBJ2-3, with TRBD2 matching over 11 bases. This CDR3 is CASSGTSGSRTDTQYF. CDR3 coding DNA: TGCGCCAGCAGTGGTACTAGCGGGAGTCGCACAGATACGCAGTATTTT.